The TCR beta chain described here comes from a study of identical twins. The CDR3 has 14 residues. The ends lost 5 bases at V and 5 bases at J; junction bases unmatched: 9. TCRdb itself ran the 5' RACE reads through MiXCR, one entry per CDR3 protein. The sample records 200,000 to 250,000 distinct CDR3 sequences, 6.5% being singletons. In its sample, this clonotype was seen many times. This same sample was also taken into another study, of T cells expressing NK-cell markers. That work adds: Seven donors tested HCMV-seropositive and one tested seronegative among the eight sequenced. Among CD8+ T cells from 5 to 7 donors, dominant NKG2C+ clonotypes accounted for roughly 1.0-7.0%. In several donors, dominant clonotypes made up 28.3-60.1% of CD3+CD56-NKG2C+ cells.

Sample: CD8+ T cells sorted from blood. The V gene is TRBV12-3 or TRBV12-4, the J gene TRBJ2-7; the match to TRBD2 covers 7 bases. The sequence came from a woman under 30 in good health. For the CDR3, the DNA is TGTGCCAGCAGTACGGCGGGGGAGTTGAACGAGCAGTACTTC. Translation: CASSTAGELNEQYF.